A single sample is the source of the 22 T cell receptor beta chains below, sequenced in a study of blood T cells in healthy people across ages (dated by TCRdb to the mid-2010s). Library construction relied on 5' RACE. Data came from an Illumina HiSeq 2500. A second PCR of 7 to 11 cycles was performed with a sample-barcoded 5' primer and a J-beta primer mix. TCRdb trimmed public reads at Q25 via fastp, called clones via MiXCR and kept in-frame beta chains. Rows with a matching CDR3 protein are joined into one entry that keeps the most common DNA and genes. In all, the sample holds around 580,000 distinct CDR3 sequences, and 40% to 50% of those were seen once. The biggest ten clones account for around 24% of the sample. Material for sequencing was blood. These receptors were obtained from a man aged 80 or over in good health.

This clonotype was detected a few times. The J gene is TRBJ2-3, the V gene TRBV6-5; tentatively, D is TRBD2 (5 bases). Per germline, CDR1 MNHEY and CDR2 SVGAGI. Trimming removed 4 bases at V and 1 base at J, with 9 bases between. This CDR3 region has 14 residues. This CDR3 reads CASSSLRGTDTQYF. CDR3 coding DNA: TGTGCCAGCAGTTCTTTGCGGGGCACAGATACGCAGTATTTT.

This chain uses TRBV20-1 with TRBJ1-1; D unresolved. Germline CDR1 DFQATT, CDR2 SNEGSKA (reference sequence). The CDR3 loop spans 14 amino acids. With 1 base removed from V and 0 bases from J, the gap between germline ends came to 9 bases. The CDR3 nucleotides read TGCAGTGCTAGAGCGGGGAACATGAACACTGAAGCTTTCTTT. Protein product: CSARAGNMNTEAFF.

V usage is TRBV12-3 or TRBV12-4 and J usage is TRBJ2-6; no clear D gene. CDR3 length: 14 residues. The germline V and J ends were trimmed by 11 bases and 0 bases, with 11 bases remaining between them. In DNA, the CDR3 is TGTGCCTGCCAGACTTCCTCTGGGGCCAACGTCCTGACTTTC. Its protein is CACQTSSGANVLTF.

The chain employs TRBV4-1 and TRBJ2-1; D not resolved. The CDR3 runs to 17 residues. V dropped 0 bases and J dropped 0 bases, with 12 bases sitting between them. The germline V gene has CDR1 MGHRA and CDR2 YSYEKL. CDR3 sequence: CASSQEGSLPSYNEQFF. The DNA for the CDR3 is TGCGCCAGCAGCCAAGAAGGTAGCTTACCCTCCTACAATGAGCAGTTCTTC.

The chain links TRBV9 to TRBJ1-2, with a tentative D call TRBD1 (6 bases). Trimming took off 0 bases at V and 6 bases at J, with 9 bases between the two ends. Germline CDR1 is SGDLS and CDR2 is YYNGEE. The CDR3 length is 13 residues. Here the CDR3 DNA reads TGTGCCAGCAGCGTAGGGGGGGCAGATGGCTACACCTTC. Its protein product is CASSVGGADGYTF.

This clonotype has at least ten counts. The chain carries TRBV6-6 and TRBJ2-5; the match to TRBD2 covers 13 bases. V was clipped by 9 bases and J by 9 bases; unmatched bases: 4. CDR1 and CDR2 from the germline V gene are MNHNY and SVGAGI (reference sequence). This CDR3 spans 12 amino acids. The CDR3 sequence is CASTSGGGAQYF. Written as DNA, the CDR3 is TGTGCCAGTACTAGCGGGGGGGGGGCCCAGTACTTC.

The V gene is TRBV3-1, the J gene TRBJ2-7; 9 bases line up with TRBD2. The CDR3 loop spans 16 amino acids. V dropped 3 bases and J dropped 4; count of bases not matched to a gene: 10. Germline values: CDR1 LGHDT, CDR2 YNNKEL (reference sequence). The CDR3 reads CASSQTGLAGEYEQYF. CDR3 nucleotides: TGTGCCAGCAGCCAGACGGGATTAGCGGGGGAATACGAGCAGTACTTC.

The J gene is TRBJ2-3, the V gene TRBV29-1, with 9 nucleotides matching TRBD2. The CDR3 spans 13 residues. Trimming cost V 7 bases and J 3 bases; bases outside gene matches: 5. From germline, CDR1 is SQVTM and CDR2 ANQGSEA. This CDR3 is CSASGLATDTQYF. For the CDR3, the DNA is TGCAGCGCTTCCGGACTAGCGACAGATACGCAGTATTTT.

About this clonotype: A much larger clone sits a single nucleotide away, making a read error possible. The chain combines TRBV6-1 with TRBJ2-1, with D possibly TRBD2 on 6 matching bases. The CDR3 is 17 residues long. CDR1 and CDR2 (germline): MNHNS, SASEGT. Here the CDR3 DNA reads TGTGCCAGCAGCCGACCGGGACTCCGTTTGGCCCACAATGAGCGGTTCTTC. The encoded protein is CASSRPGLRLAHNERFF.

As regards this clonotype: Since no conserved phenylalanine or tryptophan closes the CDR3, a read error is the likely cause. The chain recombines TRBV12-3 or TRBV12-4 with TRBJ2-1; D gene uncertain. The CDR3 runs to 11 residues. This CDR3 reads CASSEVNGQFL. The CDR3 DNA is TGTGCCAGCAGTGAAGTCAATGGGCAGTTCTTA.

This chain joins TRBV7-6 and TRBJ2-1; 9 bases are a match to TRBD1. Germline V gene lookup returns CDR1 SGHVS and CDR2 FNYEAQ. The CDR3 has 15 residues. The V and J ends lost 7 bases and 0 bases, in that order; junction bases with no gene match: 4. The CDR3 region has the DNA TGTGCCAGCACTGAGACAGGGGGCTCCTACAATGAGCAGTTCTTC. This sequence encodes CASTETGGSYNEQFF.

This clonotype has only a few counts. The chain couples TRBV7-6 to TRBJ2-7; D gene uncertain. Germline V gene sequence: CDR1 SGHVS, CDR2 FNYEAQ. V was clipped by 0 bases and J by 5 bases, with 8 bases between them. The CDR3 spans 13 residues. CDR3 region: CASSLAQGHEQYF. In nucleotides, the CDR3 is TGTGCCAGCAGCTTAGCGCAAGGCCACGAGCAGTACTTC.

This clonotype was seen a few times. The DNA for the CDR3 is TGTGCCAGCGGATTCGGACTAGCGACCGACGGGGAGCAGTTCTTC. Translation gives CASGFGLATDGEQFF. The genes are TRBV12-3 or TRBV12-4 and TRBJ2-1; TRBD2 matches at 9 bases. The trim removed 8 bases at V and 10 bases at J, leaving 15 bases unmatched. The CDR3 length is 15 residues.

Points on this clonotype: A read error may be the cause here, since a much bigger clone is one base away. The rearrangement links TRBV6-6 to TRBJ2-1; a possible D gene is TRBD1 (5 bases). Trimming took 6 bases from V and 10 from J, leaving 19 bases between them. CDR1 and CDR2 from the germline V gene are MNHNY and SVGAGI (reference sequence). The length of the CDR3 is 14 residues. The CDR3 nucleotides read TGTGCCAGCAGGGAGCAGGGTCTGCCCTACGAGCAGTTCTTC. Protein sequence: CASREQGLPYEQFF.

The chain joins TRBV2 to TRBJ2-1; 9 positions agree with TRBD1. With V trimmed by 5 bases and J by 5 bases, 4 bases remained unmatched. CDR3 length: 14 residues. Germline values: CDR1 SNHLY, CDR2 FYNNEI. In DNA, the CDR3 is TGTGCCAGCAGTTACAGGGGGCCAGACAATGAGCAGTTCTTC. Translated, it gives CASSYRGPDNEQFF.

This clonotype came up a few times. The chain links TRBV7-2 to TRBJ2-7; 9 nucleotides agree with TRBD1. Trimming at V came to 8 bases and at J to 1 base, leaving 12 bases not matched to a gene. The CDR3 contains 16 residues. Per germline, CDR1 SGHTA and CDR2 FQGNSA. CDR3 DNA sequence: TGTGCCAGCGTCCTGGGTTGGGGACAGGGATCCTACGAGCAGTACTTC. It is translated as CASVLGWGQGSYEQYF. Complete variable domain (other parts from reference TRBV7-2 and TRBJ2-7): GAGVSQSPSNKVTEKGKDVELRCDPISGHTALYWYRQSLGQGLEFLIYFQGNSAPDKSGLPSDRFSAERTGGSVSTLTIQRTQQEDSAVYLCASVLGWGQGSYEQYFGPGTRLTVT.

This clonotype was counted ten times or more. This chain uses TRBV9 with TRBJ1-2, with D possibly matching TRBD1 (5 bases). The CDR3 covers 15 residues. Trimming took off 0 bases at V and 4 bases at J, with 13 bases between the two ends. CDR1 and CDR2 from the germline V gene are SGDLS and YYNGEE. The CDR3 reads CASSVVPGGSYGYTF. The DNA for the CDR3 is TGTGCCAGCAGCGTAGTGCCCGGGGGGAGCTATGGCTACACCTTC.

V and J are TRBV18 and TRBJ2-1; 10 bases agree with TRBD1. The CDR3 runs 16 residues. From germline, CDR1 is KGHSH and CDR2 LQKENI. The J segment lost 4 bases and the V segment lost 1 base, leaving 4 bases of the junction unmatched. CDR3 bases: TGTGCCAGCTCACCACTGACAGGGGGCATTTACAATGAGCAGTTCTTC. The encoded protein is CASSPLTGGIYNEQFF.

V is TRBV6-2 or TRBV6-3 and J is TRBJ1-5, with D possibly matching TRBD1 (5 bases). The CDR3 runs to 13 residues. The V gene's germline CDR1 is MNHEY and CDR2 SVGEGT. V lost 7 bases to trimming and J lost 3 bases, with 10 bases between them. CDR3 sequence: CASTGTLNQPQHF. The CDR3 coding sequence is TGTGCCAGCACCGGGACCCTCAATCAGCCCCAGCATTTT.

This chain joins TRBV4-3 and TRBJ2-3; D may be TRBD2 (5 bases). Germline CDR1 LGHNA, CDR2 YSLEER. CDR3 length equals 16 residues. Trimming left V 0 bases short and J 8 bases short, with 18 bases between. CDR3 loop: CASSQDFDASAGTQYF. CDR3 DNA sequence: TGCGCCAGCAGCCAAGATTTTGACGCTTCGGCGGGTACGCAGTATTTT.

This chain uses TRBV10-3 with TRBJ2-7, with no clear D. V was pared by 6 bases and J by 5 bases, with 14 bases between. Germline CDR1 ENHRY, CDR2 SYGVKD. This CDR3 has 13 residues. Written as DNA, the CDR3 is TGTGCCATCAGCGTCTACGGTATCAACGAGCAGTACTTC. This gives the protein CAISVYGINEQYF.

Remarks on this clonotype: Since no conserved phenylalanine or tryptophan closes the CDR3, a read error is the likely cause. This rearrangement joins TRBV5-1 to TRBJ2-7, with TRBD2 as a possible D gene (6 bases). Trimming left V 4 bases short and J 4 bases short, with 15 bases between. Germline CDR1 is SGHRS and CDR2 is YFSETQ. The CDR3 runs 14 residues. Written as DNA, the CDR3 is TGCGCCAGCAGCGTGGTCGGAGGGCGGTACGAGCAGTACATC. Translated: CASSVVGGRYEQYI.